These T cell receptor beta chains were read from a single sample in a study of blood T cell repertoires in COVID-19. Sequencing was performed with immunoSEQ multiplex PCR; in TCRdb, only in-frame clones are kept and a portion is missing. Of 200,000 or so clones in the sample, about 88% were seen once. The sample taken for sequencing was peripheral blood. These TCRs come from a middle-aged man with active or convalescent COVID-19. The CDR3 runs from the conserved cysteine through the conserved F or W. Each record gives: clone size, V gene, J gene, D gene, CDR3 DNA, CDR3 protein. D genes are given only for firm matches. Only some rows state a clone size, as once, few, many or a class for expanded clones.

size: -; V: TRBV28; J: TRBJ2-7; D: TRBD1; DNA: TGTGCCAGCAGTTTATGGGACAGGGGAACCTACGAGCAGTACTTC; CDR3: CASSLWDRGTYEQYF
size: -; V: TRBV7-7; J: TRBJ2-2; D: -; DNA: TGTGCCAGCAGCTTAGCGCAGACGAACACCGGGGAGCTGTTTTTT; CDR3: CASSLAQTNTGELFF
size: -; V: TRBV7-9; J: TRBJ1-6; D: -; DNA: TGTGCCAGCAGCTTAGGAGGCGGCCCCGGGTCACCCCTCCACTTT; CDR3: CASSLGGGPGSPLHF
size: -; V: TRBV6-5; J: TRBJ2-3; D: -; DNA: TGTGCCAGCAGTCACGACAGAGCCACAGATACGCAGTATTTT; CDR3: CASSHDRATDTQYF
size: once; V: TRBV7-2; J: TRBJ2-1; D: -; DNA: TGTGCCAGCAGCTTACTCTCAGAAGAGCAGTTCTTC; CDR3: CASSLLSEEQFF
size: once; V: TRBV9; J: TRBJ1-1; D: -; DNA: TGTGCCAGCAGCGTAACAGGGACGGGGACTGAAGCTTTCTTT; CDR3: CASSVTGTGTEAFF
size: -; V: TRBV18; J: TRBJ1-1; D: TRBD1; DNA: TGTGCCAGCTCAGTAACACAGGGGGCGAACACTGAAGCTTTCTTT; CDR3: CASSVTQGANTEAFF
size: -; V: TRBV2; J: TRBJ2-3; D: -; DNA: TGTGCCAGCAGGGGCGCTAACACAGATACGCAGTATTTT; CDR3: CASRGANTDTQYF
size: -; V: TRBV11-3; J: TRBJ2-6; D: -; DNA: TGTGCCAGCAGCTTAGGTACAGGGAGATCTGGGGCCAACGTCCTGACTTTC; CDR3: CASSLGTGRSGANVLTF
size: -; V: TRBV15; J: TRBJ2-7; D: TRBD1; DNA: TGTGCCACCAGCAGAGTCCGGGACAGGACCTACGAGCAGTACTTC; CDR3: CATSRVRDRTYEQYF
size: -; V: TRBV5-6; J: TRBJ2-7; D: -; DNA: TGTGCCAGCAGCTTACAGGGTCTAGGGTCCTACGAGCAGTACTTC; CDR3: CASSLQGLGSYEQYF
size: -; V: TRBV27; J: TRBJ1-1; D: TRBD1; DNA: TGTGCCAGCAGCCAGGGGGCGTGGGACACTGAAGCTTTCTTT; CDR3: CASSQGAWDTEAFF
size: -; V: TRBV9; J: TRBJ1-1; D: -; DNA: TGTGCCAGCAGCCCTGGGGACACAAGGACTGAAGCTTTCTTT; CDR3: CASSPGDTRTEAFF
size: -; V: TRBV12-1; J: TRBJ2-1; D: -; DNA: TGTGCCAGCAGCCGATTTGCGGCGGGAGGGCCTAATGAGCAGTTCTTC; CDR3: CASSRFAAGGPNEQFF
size: -; V: TRBV7-2; J: TRBJ2-4; D: -; DNA: TGTGCCAGCAGCGTAAGCGACAGCGACATTCAGTACTTC; CDR3: CASSVSDSDIQYF
size: -; V: TRBV6-5; J: TRBJ2-3; D: TRBD2; DNA: TGTGCCAGCAGCACGGGACTAGCGGGGGGAGATACGCAGTATTTT; CDR3: CASSTGLAGGDTQYF
size: -; V: TRBV30; J: TRBJ2-3; D: TRBD1; DNA: TGTGCCTGGAGACCGGGACAGGGATCACATACGCAGTATTTT; CDR3: CAWRPGQGSHTQYF
size: few; V: TRBV11-1; J: TRBJ1-1; D: TRBD1; DNA: TGTGCCAGCAGCTTATTACAGGGGGCAGGCACTGAAGCTTTCTTT; CDR3: CASSLLQGAGTEAFF
size: -; V: TRBV5-1; J: TRBJ1-6; D: -; DNA: TGCGCCAGCAGCTTGGCCGTAGGAGGAAATTCACCCCTCCACTTT; CDR3: CASSLAVGGNSPLHF
size: -; V: TRBV19; J: TRBJ1-3; D: -; DNA: TGTGCCAGTACCTTTACGGGAATTGCCTCTGGAAACACCATATATTTT; CDR3: CASTFTGIASGNTIYF
size: -; V: TRBV7-9; J: TRBJ2-3; D: TRBD1; DNA: TGTGCCAGCAGCCCAGGACAGGGCACAGATACGCAGTATTTT; CDR3: CASSPGQGTDTQYF
size: -; V: TRBV5-1; J: TRBJ2-1; D: -; DNA: TGCGCCAGCAGCCCTGGGGGCCGAGCCTCGTTTAATGAGCAGTTCTTC; CDR3: CASSPGGRASFNEQFF
size: -; V: TRBV9; J: TRBJ1-2; D: -; DNA: TGTGCCAGCAGCGCACAGTCCTCATCCCCTAACTATGGCTACACCTTC; CDR3: CASSAQSSSPNYGYTF
size: -; V: TRBV6-6; J: TRBJ1-6; D: -; DNA: TGTGCCAGCAGTTACACAGGGTTGGATTCACCCCTCCACTTT; CDR3: CASSYTGLDSPLHF
size: -; V: TRBV28; J: TRBJ2-7; D: TRBD1; DNA: TGTGCCAGCAGTCCTCCGGACAGGGTCTACGAGCAGTACTTC; CDR3: CASSPPDRVYEQYF
size: -; V: TRBV12-3/TRBV12-4; J: TRBJ2-2; D: -; DNA: TGTGCCAGCAGTTTTTTCCACTCCGGGGAGCTGTTTTTT; CDR3: CASSFFHSGELFF
size: -; V: TRBV5-1; J: TRBJ1-1; D: TRBD1; DNA: TGCGCCAGCAGCTTTACAGGGGACACTGAAGCTTTCTTT; CDR3: CASSFTGDTEAFF
size: once; V: TRBV5-6; J: TRBJ2-1; D: TRBD2; DNA: TGTGCCAGCAGCTGGGGGACTAGCGGGAGGGCCGGAGAGCAGTTCTTC; CDR3: CASSWGTSGRAGEQFF
size: -; V: TRBV28; J: TRBJ2-7; D: -; DNA: TGTGCCAGCAGTTTAGTATCAGGCACCTACGAGCAGTACTTC; CDR3: CASSLVSGTYEQYF
size: -; V: TRBV11-2; J: TRBJ1-1; D: -; DNA: TGTGCCAGCAGCAGAGGAGGGACTGAAGCTTTCTTT; CDR3: CASSRGGTEAFF
size: -; V: TRBV6-1; J: TRBJ1-4; D: -; DNA: TGTGCCAGCAGTGAGGTGCCAGGGGTTAATGAAAAACTGTTTTTT; CDR3: CASSEVPGVNEKLFF
size: once; V: TRBV19; J: TRBJ2-1; D: -; DNA: TGTGCCAGTAGCCCATCGGCAGGGGAGTACAATGAGCAGTTCTTC; CDR3: CASSPSAGEYNEQFF
size: -; V: TRBV10-1; J: TRBJ2-1; D: -; DNA: TGCGCCAGCAGTGAGTCGGCGGCAGGGAGGATTGATGAGCAGTTCTTC; CDR3: CASSESAAGRIDEQFF
size: -; V: TRBV19; J: TRBJ1-5; D: -; DNA: TGTGCCAGTAGTATAGCCAGTAACTACAATCAGCCCCAGCATTTT; CDR3: CASSIASNYNQPQHF
size: -; V: TRBV4-1; J: TRBJ2-7; D: TRBD2; DNA: TGCGCCAGCAGCCAATCCCCGGTTAGCGGGAGTCCCTACGAGCAGTACTTC; CDR3: CASSQSPVSGSPYEQYF
size: -; V: TRBV6-5; J: TRBJ1-5; D: -; DNA: TGTGCCAGCAGTACAGGGACTCAGCCCCAGCATTTT; CDR3: CASSTGTQPQHF